These T cell receptor beta chains were read from a single sample in a study of blood T cell repertoires in COVID-19. The protocol was immunoSEQ multiplex PCR, while the TCRdb copy is restricted to in-frame clones and leaves out a portion. The table shows roughly 100,000 clones, with about 90% occurring only once. Sequences were obtained from peripheral blood. Every receptor here comes from a man over 45 in a cohort sampled during active COVID-19. CDR3s include the opening cysteine and the closing phenylalanine or tryptophan. A D gene is named only where the DNA matches it firmly. Size is omitted from some rows. Given values are once, few, many or a class for expanded clones.

j_call clone_size v_call d_call cdr3_aa cdr3_nt
TRBJ2-2 . TRBV5-1 . CASSSDGVTGELFF TGCGCCAGCAGTTCGGACGGGGTCACCGGGGAGCTGTTTTTT
TRBJ1-4 . TRBV3-1/TRBV3-2 TRBD1 CASSLTGTGEEKLFF TGTGCCAGCAGCCTGACCGGGACAGGGGAAGAAAAACTGTTTTTT
TRBJ1-5 . TRBV6-5 TRBD1 CASSQQGAARPQHF TGTGCCAGCAGCCAACAGGGGGCCGCGCGGCCCCAGCATTTT
TRBJ1-1 once TRBV12-1 . CASSFVVSGQWNTEAFF TGTGCCAGCAGCTTTGTGGTATCGGGACAGTGGAACACTGAAGCTTTCTTT
TRBJ1-6 . TRBV7-2 TRBD1 CASSPRSSGDRGYNSPLHF TGTGCCAGCAGCCCTCGGTCTAGCGGGGACAGGGGCTATAATTCACCCCTCCACTTT
TRBJ2-1 . TRBV9 TRBD1 CASSVGAGGASSYNEQFF TGTGCCAGCAGCGTAGGGGCAGGGGGCGCTTCCTCCTACAATGAGCAGTTCTTC
TRBJ1-2 . TRBV2 TRBD1 CASRTGGEGYTF TGTGCCAGCAGGACAGGGGGCGAGGGCTACACCTTC
TRBJ2-5 . TRBV6-5 . CASMYLETQYF TGTGCCAGCATGTACTTGGAGACCCAGTACTTC
TRBJ2-5 . TRBV5-4 TRBD2 CASSSGTSGGSLETQYF TGTGCCAGCAGCTCGGGGACTAGCGGGGGATCTCTGGAGACCCAGTACTTC
TRBJ1-2 . TRBV6-5 TRBD1 CASSDLQGALSGYTF TGTGCCAGCAGCGACCTCCAGGGGGCGCTCAGTGGCTACACCTTC
TRBJ1-5 . TRBV6-5 . CASSYSIGYGQPQHF TGTGCCAGCAGTTACTCCATAGGTTACGGGCAGCCCCAGCATTTT
TRBJ2-7 . TRBV4-2 TRBD2 CASSQDLIYSGATYEQYF TGTGCCAGCAGCCAAGATCTTATTTATAGCGGGGCTACCTACGAGCAGTACTTC
TRBJ1-2 . TRBV6-5 . CASTRGRGGNYGYTF TGTGCCAGCACCAGGGGCAGAGGGGGTAACTATGGCTACACCTTC
TRBJ2-7 . TRBV4-2 TRBD1 CASSQVGQGGEQYF TGTGCCAGCAGCCAAGTTGGACAGGGTGGCGAGCAGTACTTC
TRBJ1-1 . TRBV6-1 . CASSDNRRNTEAFF TGTGCCAGCAGTGACAACAGGAGGAACACTGAAGCTTTCTTT
TRBJ1-2 few TRBV11-2 . CASSLDSLYYGYTF TGTGCCAGCAGCTTAGATAGTCTATACTATGGCTACACCTTC
TRBJ1-1 . TRBV5-1 TRBD1 CASSFQISGGGEAFF TGCGCCAGCAGCTTTCAGATATCAGGGGGAGGTGAAGCTTTCTTT
TRBJ2-5 . TRBV7-9 . CASSFRLNLPQYF TGTGCCAGCAGCTTCCGGTTAAATTTGCCCCAGTACTTC
TRBJ1-2 . TRBV18 TRBD1 CASSRSLSGTDYYGYTF TGTGCCAGCTCACGAAGCTTGTCCGGGACAGACTACTATGGCTACACCTTC
TRBJ1-5 . TRBV7-9 . CASSLEDQPQHF TGTGCCAGCAGCCTGGAGGATCAGCCCCAGCATTTT
TRBJ2-7 . TRBV6-5 TRBD1 CASSISGGDYEQYF TGTGCCAGTTCTATATCAGGGGGCGATTACGAGCAGTACTTC
TRBJ2-7 . TRBV6-2/TRBV6-3 TRBD1 CASSYFMTGSHEQYF TGTGCCAGCAGTTACTTTATGACAGGGTCCCACGAGCAGTACTTC
TRBJ2-1 . TRBV10-3 . CAISEFGGAGNEQFF TGTGCCATCAGTGAATTTGGGGGGGCTGGCAATGAGCAGTTCTTC
TRBJ2-2 . TRBV6-2/TRBV6-3 . CASSTGLRAGELFF TGTGCCAGCAGTACGGGACTCCGGGCCGGGGAGCTGTTTTTT
TRBJ2-1 . TRBV12-5 . CASGLYSALDGPGAYNEQFF TGTGCTAGTGGTTTGTACTCAGCCCTGGACGGACCTGGGGCATACAATGAGCAGTTCTTC
TRBJ2-7 . TRBV29-1 TRBD1 CSVRQGPYEQYF TGCAGCGTGCGACAGGGACCCTACGAGCAGTACTTC
TRBJ1-2 . TRBV5-1 . CASSLDNPIISGYTF TGCGCCAGCAGCTTGGACAACCCAATTATTTCTGGCTACACCTTC
TRBJ1-2 . TRBV6-6 . CASSQDSSQGYTF TGTGCCAGTTCGCAGGATTCCAGTCAGGGCTACACCTTC
TRBJ2-5 . TRBV7-2 . CASIGVETQYF TGTGCCAGCATCGGGGTTGAGACCCAGTACTTC
TRBJ1-2 . TRBV5-1 TRBD1 CASSPTGSVLGNGYTF TGCGCCAGCAGCCCGACAGGGTCGGTTTTGGGTAATGGCTACACCTTC